Listed below are T cell receptor beta chains from one sample, sequenced in a study of OX40 agonist ivuxolimab in advanced cancers. Assay used: immunoSEQ multiplex PCR; TCRdb lists only in-frame clones, some missing. The sample includes 85,000 to 120,000 clones, over 75% of them seen just once. The sequences come from CD4+ or CD8+ T cells sorted from blood, collected in a trial of the OX40 agonist ivuxolimab. The receptors derive from an adult with an advanced solid tumor such as melanoma, head and neck, liver or kidney cancer. The conserved cysteine and the conserved F or W are not part of the CDR3 here.

CDR3aa	v_gene
ASSIARGETQY	TRBV19
ASSLEGDRTTEAF	TRBV5-8
AIRLDVSTDTQY	TRBV10-3
ASSLTGGLQY	TRBV5-1
ASSKFRAGECEQF	TRBV21-1
ASSSGQGGNTIY	TRBV11-2
ASTSQGNPDSNYGYT	TRBV10-2
ASSLARLRNTIY	TRBV7-2
ASSTLRTSGGSTQY	TRBV27
ASSPGSPITSTDTQY	TRBV28
ASSFLGGGYEKLF	TRBV28
AISEKGGSEKLF	TRBV10-3
ASSIIRVTNEKLF	TRBV19
ASGMGPMNSPLH	TRBV9
ASNQGVGGYT	TRBV14
ASRGQSYEQY	TRBV28
ASSLASGETQY	TRBV5-6
ASSLDPASRVNTEAF	TRBV28
ASSLGQSTFIGENTIY	TRBV7-2
AISESVGLNEKLF	TRBV10-3
ASSGPQGSNSPLH	TRBV5-4
ASSTLGQETYEQY	TRBV6-5
ASSEAQMGGYTDTQY	TRBV2
ASGLARVYNEQF	TRBV19
ASSRRGTGNTIY	TRBV5-6
ASSPNGFAYEQY	TRBV28
ASSAIGLDGYT	TRBV7-2
ASSSQANYGYT	TRBV19
ASSRDRVNEKLF	TRBV18
ASRIRDRDNYGYT	TRBV28
ASSLGLAYQETQY	TRBV7-2
ASRDNYGYT	TRBV28
ASSRDPEWYGYT	TRBV19
ASGMTSYLADTQY	TRBV6-5
ASSELGDFATNEKLF	TRBV6-1
ASSVTSGVSKETQY	TRBV28
ASSPLPLRTGGGGGYT	TRBV18
ASRPPGPSNEKLF	TRBV5-5
ASSLRTADNEQF	TRBV11-2
ASSLSGPPSYEQY	TRBV5-1
ASSFGQVTSRVKVGELF	TRBV27
ASSSRQGSTDTQY	TRBV7-2
ASSLGSGQGAGGYT	TRBV4-3
ASSSRPDNQPQH	TRBV5-6
ASSPPGMNTEAF	TRBV6-5
ASRDRGLYGYT	TRBV19
ASTTWDATSNYGYT	TRBV19
ASSLERTLDNEQF	TRBV7-8
ASSSVWDGTEAF	TRBV5-6
ASQGTSGAQGTEQF	TRBV10-3
ASSGKTMTEAF	TRBV4-3
ASSLDAEIFYGYT	TRBV5-1
ASSEGQPTQY	TRBV18